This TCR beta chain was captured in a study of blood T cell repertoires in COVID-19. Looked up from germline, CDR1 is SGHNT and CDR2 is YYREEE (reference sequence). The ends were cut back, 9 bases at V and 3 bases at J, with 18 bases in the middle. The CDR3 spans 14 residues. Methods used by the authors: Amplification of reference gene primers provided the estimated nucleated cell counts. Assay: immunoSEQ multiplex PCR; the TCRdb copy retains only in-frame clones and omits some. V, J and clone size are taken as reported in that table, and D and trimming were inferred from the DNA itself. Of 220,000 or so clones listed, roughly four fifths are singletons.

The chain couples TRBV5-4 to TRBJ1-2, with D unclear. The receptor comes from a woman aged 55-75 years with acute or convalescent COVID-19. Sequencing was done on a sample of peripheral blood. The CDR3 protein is CATHSQAGHYGYTF. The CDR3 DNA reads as TGTGCCACACATTCGCAGGCAGGCCACTATGGCTACACCTTC.